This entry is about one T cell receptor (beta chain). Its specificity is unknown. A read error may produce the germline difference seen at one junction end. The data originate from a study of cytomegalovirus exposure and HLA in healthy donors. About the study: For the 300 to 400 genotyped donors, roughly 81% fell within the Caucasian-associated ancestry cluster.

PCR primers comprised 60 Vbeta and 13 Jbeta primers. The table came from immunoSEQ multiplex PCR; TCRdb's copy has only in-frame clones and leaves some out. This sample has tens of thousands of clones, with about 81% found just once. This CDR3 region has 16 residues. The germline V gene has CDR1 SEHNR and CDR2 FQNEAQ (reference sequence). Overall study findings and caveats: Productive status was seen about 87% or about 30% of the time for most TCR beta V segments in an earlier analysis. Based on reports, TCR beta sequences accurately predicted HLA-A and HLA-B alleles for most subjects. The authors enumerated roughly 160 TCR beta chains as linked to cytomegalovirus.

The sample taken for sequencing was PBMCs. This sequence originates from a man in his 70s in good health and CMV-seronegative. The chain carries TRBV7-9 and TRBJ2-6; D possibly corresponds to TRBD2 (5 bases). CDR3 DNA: TGTTCCAGCAGCTTAAACATGAGGGTTGGGGCCAACGTCCTGACTTTC. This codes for CSSSLNMRVGANVLTF. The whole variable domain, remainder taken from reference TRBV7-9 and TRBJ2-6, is DTGVSQNPRHKITKRGQNVTFRCDPISEHNRLYWYRQTLGQGPEFLTYFQNEAQLEKSRLLSDRFSAERPKGSFSTLEIQRTEQGDSAMYLCSSSLNMRVGANVLTFGAGSRLTVL.